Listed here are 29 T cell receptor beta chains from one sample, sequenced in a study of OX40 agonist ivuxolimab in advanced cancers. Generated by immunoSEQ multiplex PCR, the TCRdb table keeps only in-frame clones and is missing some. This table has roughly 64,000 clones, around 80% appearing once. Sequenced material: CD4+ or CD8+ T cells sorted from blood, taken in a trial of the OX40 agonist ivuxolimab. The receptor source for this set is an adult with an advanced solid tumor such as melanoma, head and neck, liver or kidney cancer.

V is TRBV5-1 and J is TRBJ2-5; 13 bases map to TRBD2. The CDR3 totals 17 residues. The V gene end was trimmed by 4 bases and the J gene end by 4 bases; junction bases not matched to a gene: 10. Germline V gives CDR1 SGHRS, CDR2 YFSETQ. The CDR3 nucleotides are TGCGCCAGCAGCCTGGGACTAGCGGGGAAGAGATTAGAGACCCAGTACTTC. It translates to CASSLGLAGKRLETQYF.

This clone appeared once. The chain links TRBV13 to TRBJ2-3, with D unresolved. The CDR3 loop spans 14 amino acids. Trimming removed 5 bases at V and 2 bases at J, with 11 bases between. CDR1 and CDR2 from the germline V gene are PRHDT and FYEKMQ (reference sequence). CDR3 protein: CASSPSGNTDTQYF. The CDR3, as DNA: TGTGCCAGCAGCCCCTCCGGAAACACAGATACGCAGTATTTT.

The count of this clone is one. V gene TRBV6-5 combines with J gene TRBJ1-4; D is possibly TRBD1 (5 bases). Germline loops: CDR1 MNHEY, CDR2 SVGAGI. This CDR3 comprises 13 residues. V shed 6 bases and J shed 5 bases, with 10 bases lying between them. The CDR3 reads CASSRDVNEKLFF. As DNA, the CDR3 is TGTGCCAGCAGCCGGGACGTCAATGAAAAACTGTTTTTT.

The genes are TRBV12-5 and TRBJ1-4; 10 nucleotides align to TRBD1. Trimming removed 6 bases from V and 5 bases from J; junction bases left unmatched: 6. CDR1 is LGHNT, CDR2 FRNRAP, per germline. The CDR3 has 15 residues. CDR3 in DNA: TGTGCTAGTGGCCCAGGACAGGGGGAAAATGAAAAACTGTTTTTT. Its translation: CASGPGQGENEKLFF. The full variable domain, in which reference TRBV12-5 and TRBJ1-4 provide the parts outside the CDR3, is DARVTQTPRHKVTEMGQEVTMRCQPILGHNTVFWYRQTMMQGLELLAYFRNRAPLDDSGMPKDRFSAEMPDATLATLKIQPSEPRDSAVYFCASGPGQGENEKLFFGSGTQLSVL.

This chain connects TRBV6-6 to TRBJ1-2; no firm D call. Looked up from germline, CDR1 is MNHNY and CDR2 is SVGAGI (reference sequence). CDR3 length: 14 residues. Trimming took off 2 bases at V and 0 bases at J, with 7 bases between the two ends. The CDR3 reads CASSYGGANYGYTF. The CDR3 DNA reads TGTGCCAGCAGTTACGGAGGCGCTAACTATGGCTACACCTTC.

CDR3 coding DNA: TGCGCCAGCAGCTGGCAGGGTGGCACCGGGGAGCTGTTTTTT. Its protein product is CASSWQGGTGELFF. V gene TRBV5-1 combines with J gene TRBJ2-2, with D possibly matching TRBD1 (5 bases). Germline-derived CDR1 and CDR2 are SGHRS and YFSETQ. With 3 bases removed from V and 4 bases from J, the gap between germline ends came to 10 bases. The CDR3 runs to 14 residues.

CDR3: CASSLALAVNYGYTF. The CDR3 bases are TGCGCCAGCAGCTTGGCTCTGGCAGTAAACTATGGCTACACCTTC. The J gene is TRBJ1-2, the V gene TRBV5-1, with D uncertain. CDR1 and CDR2 from the germline V gene are SGHRS and YFSETQ. The length of the CDR3 is 15 residues. V was pared by 0 bases and J by 2 bases, with 11 bases between.

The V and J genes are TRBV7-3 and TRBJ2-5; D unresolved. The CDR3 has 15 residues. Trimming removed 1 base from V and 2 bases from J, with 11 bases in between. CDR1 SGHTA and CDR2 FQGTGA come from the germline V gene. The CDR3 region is CASSLNGLVQETQYF. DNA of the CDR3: TGTGCCAGCAGCTTAAATGGTTTGGTTCAAGAGACCCAGTACTTC.

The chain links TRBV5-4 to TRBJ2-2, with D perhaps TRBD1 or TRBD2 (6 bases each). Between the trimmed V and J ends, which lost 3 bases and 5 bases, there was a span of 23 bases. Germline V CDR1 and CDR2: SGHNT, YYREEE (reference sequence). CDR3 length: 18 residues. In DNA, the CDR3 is TGTGCCAGCAGCTCCGCAGAGGGGGGCCTTCCTTTTACCGGGGAGCTGTTTTTT. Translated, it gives CASSSAEGGLPFTGELFF.

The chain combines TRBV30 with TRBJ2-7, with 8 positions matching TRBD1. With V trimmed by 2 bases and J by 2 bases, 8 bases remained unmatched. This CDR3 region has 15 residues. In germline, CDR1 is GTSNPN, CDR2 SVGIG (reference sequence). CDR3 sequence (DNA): TGTGCCTGGAGTATCGGGACAGGACTTACCTACGAGCAGTACTTC. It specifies CAWSIGTGLTYEQYF.

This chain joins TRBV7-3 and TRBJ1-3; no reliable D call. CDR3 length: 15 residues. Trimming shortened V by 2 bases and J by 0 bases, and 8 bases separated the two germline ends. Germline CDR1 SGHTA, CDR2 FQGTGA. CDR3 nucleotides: TGTGCCAGCAGCTTATCGGGCGTCTCTGGAAACACCATATATTTT. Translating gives CASSLSGVSGNTIYF.

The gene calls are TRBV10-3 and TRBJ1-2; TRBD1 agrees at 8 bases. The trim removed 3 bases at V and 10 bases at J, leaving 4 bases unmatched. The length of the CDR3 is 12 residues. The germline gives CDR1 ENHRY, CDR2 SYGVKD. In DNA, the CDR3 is TGTGCCATCAGTGAACCGGGACAGGCCTACACCTTC. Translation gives CAISEPGQAYTF.

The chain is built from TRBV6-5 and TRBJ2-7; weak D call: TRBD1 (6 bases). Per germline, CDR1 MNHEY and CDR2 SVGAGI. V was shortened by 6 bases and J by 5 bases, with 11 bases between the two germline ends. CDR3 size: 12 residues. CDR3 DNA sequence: TGTGCCAGCAGCCTACAGGGCCACGAGCAGTACTTC. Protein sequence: CASSLQGHEQYF.

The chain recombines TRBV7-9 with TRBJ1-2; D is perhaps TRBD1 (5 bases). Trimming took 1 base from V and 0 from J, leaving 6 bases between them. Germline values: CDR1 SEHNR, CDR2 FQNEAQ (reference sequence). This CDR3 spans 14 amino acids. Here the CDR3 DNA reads TGTGCCAGCAGCTTAGAAGGGGCTAACTATGGCTACACCTTC. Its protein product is CASSLEGANYGYTF.

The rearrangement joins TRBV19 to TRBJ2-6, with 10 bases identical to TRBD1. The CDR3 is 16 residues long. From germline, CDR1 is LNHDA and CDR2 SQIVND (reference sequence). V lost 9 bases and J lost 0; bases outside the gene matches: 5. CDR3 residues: CASCGTGASGANVLTF. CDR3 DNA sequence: TGTGCCAGCTGCGGGACAGGGGCCTCTGGGGCCAACGTCCTGACTTTC.

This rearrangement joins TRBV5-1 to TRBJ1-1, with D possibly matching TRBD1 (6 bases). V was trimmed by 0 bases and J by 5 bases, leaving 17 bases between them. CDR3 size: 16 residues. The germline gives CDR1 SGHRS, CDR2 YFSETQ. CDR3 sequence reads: CASSLVEVEGGTEAFF. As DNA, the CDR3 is TGCGCCAGCAGCTTGGTGGAAGTAGAAGGGGGAACTGAAGCTTTCTTT.

CDR3 bases: TGTGCCAGCAGCCCCCGGGGAGGAACCACTGAAGCTTTCTTT. Translation: CASSPRGGTTEAFF. The rearrangement joins TRBV7-3 to TRBJ1-1; D gene unclear. The CDR3 contains 14 residues. Trimming took off 5 bases at V and 4 bases at J, with 14 bases between the two ends. Germline CDR1 and CDR2: SGHTA and FQGTGA.

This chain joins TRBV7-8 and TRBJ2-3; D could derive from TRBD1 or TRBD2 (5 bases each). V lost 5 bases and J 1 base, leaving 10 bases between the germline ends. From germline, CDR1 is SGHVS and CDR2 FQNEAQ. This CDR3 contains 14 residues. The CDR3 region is CASSALGGTDTQYF. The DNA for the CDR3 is TGTGCCAGCAGCGCCCTGGGGGGCACAGATACGCAGTATTTT.

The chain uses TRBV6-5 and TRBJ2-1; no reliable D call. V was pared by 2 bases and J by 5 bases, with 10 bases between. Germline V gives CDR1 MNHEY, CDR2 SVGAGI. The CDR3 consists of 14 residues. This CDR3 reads CASSYGRSHNEQFF. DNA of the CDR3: TGTGCCAGCAGTTACGGACGGTCTCACAATGAGCAGTTCTTC.

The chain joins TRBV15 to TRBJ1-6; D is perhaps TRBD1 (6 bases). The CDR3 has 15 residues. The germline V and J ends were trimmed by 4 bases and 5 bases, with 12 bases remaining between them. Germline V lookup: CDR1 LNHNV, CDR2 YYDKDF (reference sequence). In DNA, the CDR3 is TGTGCCACCAGCACACAGGGTGGGAATAATTCACCCCTCCACTTT. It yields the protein CATSTQGGNNSPLHF.

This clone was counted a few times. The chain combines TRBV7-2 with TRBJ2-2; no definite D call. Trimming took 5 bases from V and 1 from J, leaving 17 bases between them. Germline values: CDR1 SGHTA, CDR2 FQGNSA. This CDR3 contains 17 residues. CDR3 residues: CASSPKVVNRNTGELFF. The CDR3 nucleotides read TGTGCCAGCAGCCCCAAGGTAGTCAACAGGAACACCGGGGAGCTGTTTTTT.

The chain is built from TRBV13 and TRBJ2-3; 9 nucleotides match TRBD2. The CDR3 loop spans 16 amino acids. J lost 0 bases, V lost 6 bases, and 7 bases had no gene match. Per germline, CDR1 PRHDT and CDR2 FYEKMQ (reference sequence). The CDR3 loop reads CASSRRAGGSTDTQYF. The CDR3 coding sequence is TGTGCCAGCAGTCGAAGAGCGGGAGGTAGCACAGATACGCAGTATTTT.

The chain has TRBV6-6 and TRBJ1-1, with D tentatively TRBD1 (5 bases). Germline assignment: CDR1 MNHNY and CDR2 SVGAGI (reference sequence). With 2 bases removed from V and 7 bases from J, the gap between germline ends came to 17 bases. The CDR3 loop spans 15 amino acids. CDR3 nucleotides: TGTGCCAGCAGTTACGGCTCAGCAGGGTCCATTGAAGCTTTCTTT. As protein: CASSYGSAGSIEAFF.

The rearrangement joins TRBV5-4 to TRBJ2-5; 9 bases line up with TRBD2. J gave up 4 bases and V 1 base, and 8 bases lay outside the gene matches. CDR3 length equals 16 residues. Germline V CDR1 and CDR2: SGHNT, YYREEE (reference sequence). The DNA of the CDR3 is TGTGCCAGCAGCTTGCGTGCGGGAGGGATGGGAGAGACCCAGTACTTC. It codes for CASSLRAGGMGETQYF.

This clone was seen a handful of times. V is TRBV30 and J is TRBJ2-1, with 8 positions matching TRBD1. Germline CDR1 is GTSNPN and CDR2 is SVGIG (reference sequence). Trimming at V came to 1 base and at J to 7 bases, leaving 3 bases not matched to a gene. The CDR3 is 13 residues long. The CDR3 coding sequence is TGTGCCTGGAGTGGGGACAGGCGAAATGAGCAGTTCTTC. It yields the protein CAWSGDRRNEQFF.

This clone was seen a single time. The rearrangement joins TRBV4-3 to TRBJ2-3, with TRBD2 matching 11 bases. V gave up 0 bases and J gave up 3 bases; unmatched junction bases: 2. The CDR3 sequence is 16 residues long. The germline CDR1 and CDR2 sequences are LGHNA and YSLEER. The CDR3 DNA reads TGCGCCAGCAGCCAAGACTTAGCGGGAGGGACAGATACGCAGTATTTT. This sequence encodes CASSQDLAGGTDTQYF.

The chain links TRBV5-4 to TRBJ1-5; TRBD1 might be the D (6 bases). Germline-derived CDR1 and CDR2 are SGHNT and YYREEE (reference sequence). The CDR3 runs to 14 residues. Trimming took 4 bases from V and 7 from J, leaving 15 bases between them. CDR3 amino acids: CASSPDRGGQPQHF. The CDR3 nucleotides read TGTGCCAGCAGCCCGGACAGAGGGGGACAGCCCCAGCATTTT. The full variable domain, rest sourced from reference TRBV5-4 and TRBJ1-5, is ETGVTQSPTHLIKTRGQQVTLRCSSQSGHNTVSWYQQALGQGPQFIFQYYREEENGRGNFPPRFSGLQFPNYSSELNVNALELDDSALYLCASSPDRGGQPQHFGDGTRLSIL.

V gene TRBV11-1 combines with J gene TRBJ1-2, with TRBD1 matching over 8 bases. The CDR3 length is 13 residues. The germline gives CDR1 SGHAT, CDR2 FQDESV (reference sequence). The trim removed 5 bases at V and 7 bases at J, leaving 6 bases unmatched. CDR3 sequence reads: CASSVPGGFGYTF. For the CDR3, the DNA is TGTGCCAGCAGCGTCCCAGGGGGCTTTGGCTACACCTTC.

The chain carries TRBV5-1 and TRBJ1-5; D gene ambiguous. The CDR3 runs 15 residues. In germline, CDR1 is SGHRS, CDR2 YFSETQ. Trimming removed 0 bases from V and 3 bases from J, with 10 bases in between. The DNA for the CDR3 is TGCGCCAGCAGCTTGGGTACGGTAATCAATCAGCCCCAGCATTTT. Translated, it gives CASSLGTVINQPQHF.